These 10 T cell receptor beta chains were all obtained from the same sample, sequenced in a study of beta chain features in type 1 diabetes. These TCRs' antigens remain unknown. What was sequenced were expressed TCRB transcripts, since all of the isolated RNA had been reverse transcribed. The protocol was immunoSEQ multiplex PCR, while the TCRdb copy is restricted to in-frame clones and leaves out a portion. The repertoire holds some 270,000 clones, with about a tenth as singletons. Study-wide results and caveats: All four CD4+ subsets of Type 1 diabetes patients contained TCRB CDR3s that were moderately but significantly shorter.

The sequenced sample consisted of naive CD4+ T cells from blood. Receptor source: a man aged 25-45 years with type 1 diabetes.

This sequence joins TRBV4-2 and TRBJ2-3, with D maybe TRBD1 (5 bases). CDR3 length: 17 residues. V shed 0 bases and J shed 1 base, with 14 bases lying between them. The germline V gene encodes CDR1 LGHNA and CDR2 YNFKEQ. DNA for the CDR3: TGTGCCAGCAGCCAAGATCAGGCAGGGCTGGGCACAGATACGCAGTATTTT. It codes for CASSQDQAGLGTDTQYF.

This clone showed up just a few times. The gene calls are TRBV4-3 and TRBJ2-3; TRBD1 matches 7 bases. Germline CDR1 reads LGHNA; CDR2 reads YSLEER. V dropped 1 base and J dropped 4; count of bases not matched to a gene: 2. The CDR3 totals 14 residues. In nucleotides, the CDR3 is TGCGCCAGCAGCCAAGCCCAGGGGGCAGATACGCAGTATTTT. Translating gives CASSQAQGADTQYF.

This clone was picked up a small number of times. The chain carries TRBV30 and TRBJ1-2; D is ambiguous. The CDR3 is 11 amino acids. Trimming shortened V by 1 base and J by 7 bases, and 7 bases separated the two germline ends. Germline V gives CDR1 GTSNPN, CDR2 SVGIG (reference sequence). The CDR3 loop reads CAWSDGGGYTF. CDR3 coding DNA: TGTGCCTGGAGTGATGGAGGTGGCTACACCTTC.

V gene TRBV7-2 combines with J gene TRBJ2-1; 11 bases line up with TRBD1. V lost 4 bases to trimming and J lost 6 bases; unmatched junction nucleotides: 5. Germline V gene data show CDR1 as SGHTA and CDR2 as FQGNSA. CDR3 length equals 15 residues. CDR3 sequence: CASSWTGQGVNEQFF. CDR3 in DNA: TGTGCCAGCAGCTGGACGGGACAGGGGGTCAATGAGCAGTTCTTC.

This clone was recorded a few times. This rearrangement joins TRBV9 to TRBJ2-2; D is uncertain. V dropped 3 bases and J dropped 7 bases, with 10 bases sitting between them. This CDR3 contains 13 residues. Germline V gene data show CDR1 as SGDLS and CDR2 as YYNGEE. In DNA, the CDR3 is TGTGCCAGCAGCGCTTGGAGTGGCGGGGAGCTGTTTTTT. Translating it yields CASSAWSGGELFF.

This clone appeared a few times. The gene calls are TRBV7-8 and TRBJ1-1; possible D gene TRBD1, 5 bases. Trimming removed 5 bases from V and 7 bases from J, with 14 bases in between. Germline V gene lookup returns CDR1 SGHVS and CDR2 FQNEAQ. The CDR3 runs to 13 residues. CDR3 in amino acids: CASSAGEIREAFF. The CDR3 DNA reads TGTGCCAGCAGCGCGGGGGAGATACGTGAAGCTTTCTTT. The full variable domain, its missing parts supplied by reference TRBV7-8 and TRBJ1-1, is GAGVSQSPRYKVAKRGQDVALRCDPISGHVSLFWYQQALGQGPEFLTYFQNEAQLDKSGLPSDRFFAERPEGSVSTLKIQRTQQEDSAVYLCASSAGEIREAFFGQGTRLTVV.

J is TRBJ2-6 and V is TRBV7-2; TRBD2 aligns across 8 bases. The CDR3 has 14 residues. Germline-derived CDR1 and CDR2 are SGHTA and FQGNSA. Trimming cost V 8 bases and J 13 bases; bases outside gene matches: 13. The DNA for the CDR3 is TGTGCCAGCCAACAAGCGGGGGCAGCGGGAGTCCTGACTTTC. Translation: CASQQAGAAGVLTF.

This clone was detected a few times. The genes are TRBV5-1 and TRBJ1-1; 7 bases agree with TRBD1. CDR1 and CDR2 from the germline V gene are SGHRS and YFSETQ. This CDR3 region has 14 residues. V was pared by 4 bases and J by 4 bases, with 7 bases of the junction left unmatched. The CDR3 bases are TGCGCCAGCAGCCAATCACAGGGGTTCACTGAAGCTTTCTTT. As protein: CASSQSQGFTEAFF. The variable domain in full, completed from reference TRBV5-1 and TRBJ1-1, reads KAGVTQTPRYLIKTRGQQVTLSCSPISGHRSVSWYQQTPGQGLQFLFEYFSETQRNKGNFPGRFSGRQFSNSRSEMNVSTLELGDSALYLCASSQSQGFTEAFFGQGTRLTVV.

The chain joins TRBV4-1 to TRBJ1-2; TRBD1 agrees at 8 bases. The CDR3 consists of 15 residues. With 8 bases clipped from V and 8 bases from J, the junction kept 16 bases outside the gene matches. CDR1 and CDR2 from the germline V gene are MGHRA and YSYEKL. CDR3 loop: CASRPQGALPGGYTF. The DNA of the CDR3 is TGCGCCAGCCGACCTCAGGGGGCCTTGCCGGGAGGCTACACCTTC.

This clone has a handful of counts. For the CDR3, the DNA is TGTGCCAGCAGCCCGTCGGGACAGGGGAGGGACACTGAAGCTTTCTTT. Encoded protein: CASSPSGQGRDTEAFF. V and J are TRBV4-2 and TRBJ1-1; 10 bases fit TRBD1. The CDR3 is made up of 16 amino acids. V lost 4 bases and J lost 3; bases outside the gene matches: 8. The germline V gene has CDR1 LGHNA and CDR2 YNFKEQ.